This T cell receptor (beta chain) emerged from a study of OX40 agonist ivuxolimab in advanced cancers. Overall study context: Enrollees could have had prior anti-PD-1, anti-PD-L1 or anti-CTLA-4 therapy, which more than 30% had received. Study-wide points: Both CD4+ and CD8+ T cell populations in blood had undergone clonal expansion by week 6 at 0.1 to 3.0 mg/kg. The study found that CD8+ T cells averaged more expanded clones than CD4+.

This clone is a singleton in its sample. As yet, its antigen is unknown. The CDR3 totals 14 residues. The ends lost 8 bases at V and 0 bases at J; junction bases unmatched: 6. Germline loops: CDR1 ENHRY, CDR2 SYGVKD. Clones were sequenced by immunoSEQ multiplex PCR, and TCRdb holds only the in-frame ones, with some missing. The table has fewer than 65,000 clones, about four fifths seen once. The source was CD4+ or CD8+ T cells sorted from blood, collected in a trial of the OX40 agonist ivuxolimab. This chain links TRBV10-3 with TRBJ2-7; TRBD1 matches 8 bases. This receptor was taken from an adult with an advanced solid tumor such as melanoma, head and neck, liver or kidney cancer. CDR3 residues: CAIRQGPSSYEQYF. The CDR3 DNA reads TGTGCCATCCGACAGGGGCCCAGCTCCTACGAGCAGTACTTC.